These 28 T cell receptor beta chains were all obtained from the same sample, sequenced in a study of shared clonotypes between healthy human individuals. Libraries were prepared by immunoSEQ multiplex PCR; TCRdb keeps only in-frame clonotypes and omits some of them. Of about 670,000 clones in the sample, roughly 70% were seen once. Sequencing was carried out using memory CD4+ T cells sorted from blood. Subset indicated: CD45RA-negative fraction. These receptors all come from a woman in her thirties in good health.

This clone was picked up a small number of times. The V call is TRBV28, the J call TRBJ2-2; a possible D gene is TRBD1 (5 bases). The V gene's germline CDR1 is MDHEN and CDR2 SYDVKM. This CDR3 has 12 residues. Trimming left V 5 bases short and J 6 bases short, with 7 bases between. Here the CDR3 reads CASSQGAGELFF. For the CDR3, the DNA is TGTGCCAGCAGTCAAGGGGCCGGGGAGCTGTTTTTT.

A word on this clone: A much bigger clone sits one base away, suggesting this may be a read error. This CDR3 is also generated by other DNA sequences in the sample. V and J are TRBV20-1 and TRBJ2-5; D unresolved. Trimming took 2 bases from V and 2 from J, leaving 0 bases between them. The length of the CDR3 is 10 residues. The germline V gene has CDR1 DFQATT and CDR2 SNEGSKA (reference sequence). The CDR3 DNA reads TGCAGTGCTAGACAAGAGACCCAGTACTTC. Protein product: CSARQETQYF.

The chain uses TRBV7-8 and TRBJ2-1; 8 bases match TRBD1. In germline, CDR1 is SGHVS, CDR2 FQNEAQ. V shed 0 bases, J shed 15 bases, and the junction held 7 bases outside the gene matches. This CDR3 has 13 residues. CDR3 nucleotides: TGTGCCAGCAGCTTAGCGGTTCGGACAGGGTCGTTCTTC. This encodes CASSLAVRTGSFF.

The chain joins TRBV14 to TRBJ1-5, with unresolved D. The ends were cut back, 1 base at V and 6 bases at J, with 4 bases in the middle. The CDR3 has 12 amino acids. Germline lookup yields CDR1 SGHDN and CDR2 FVKESK. In DNA, the CDR3 is TGTGCCAGCAGCCAAGGGGCTCAGCCCCAGCATTTT. It yields the protein CASSQGAQPQHF.

This clone was observed at least ten times. CDR3 sequence (DNA): TGTGCCAGCAGTTTAGTGACAGGGAGCAATCAGCCCCAGCATTTT. The encoded protein is CASSLVTGSNQPQHF. V gene TRBV27 combines with J gene TRBJ1-5; 7 bases line up with TRBD1. Germline CDR1 and CDR2: MNHEY and SMNVEV (reference sequence). Trimming removed 2 bases from V and 1 base from J; junction bases left unmatched: 2. CDR3 length: 15 amino acids.

The chain links TRBV14 to TRBJ2-6; D assignment may be TRBD1 or TRBD2 (5 bases each). CDR1 SGHDN and CDR2 FVKESK come from the germline V gene. The CDR3 is 15 amino acids. Trimming took off 7 bases at V and 0 bases at J, with 10 bases between the two ends. The DNA for the CDR3 is TGTGCCAGCACCTTCGGGACCTCTGGGGCCAACGTCCTGACTTTC. Translation: CASTFGTSGANVLTF.

This chain uses TRBV30 with TRBJ2-7; 15 bases agree with TRBD2. Losses at the gene ends were 3 bases for V and 3 bases for J; bases not matched to a gene: 21. CDR3 length equals 21 residues. Germline-derived CDR1 and CDR2 are GTSNPN and SVGIG (reference sequence). The CDR3 DNA reads TGTGCCTGGAGCCTTCTCTCTTCCGGGACTAGCGGGAGGCGAGCGTACTACGAGCAGTACTTC. Its translation is CAWSLLSSGTSGRRAYYEQYF. Full variable domain (rest looked up from reference TRBV30 and TRBJ2-7): SQTIHQWPATLVQPVGSPLSLECTVEGTSNPNLYWYRQAAGRGLQLLFYSVGIGQISSEVPQNLSASRPQDRQFILSSKKLLLSDSGFYLCAWSLLSSGTSGRRAYYEQYFGPGTRLTVT.

The count of this clone is one. The CDR3 DNA reads as TGTGCCAGTGCAGGTCGGACAGGGGGCTTCCCGGGCGAGCAGTACTTC. This translates into CASAGRTGGFPGEQYF. The chain uses TRBV19 and TRBJ2-7, with TRBD1 matching 11 bases. This CDR3 contains 16 residues. Trimming took 8 bases from V and 6 from J; bases not matched to a gene: 15. The germline V gene has CDR1 LNHDA and CDR2 SQIVND (reference sequence).

The rearrangement joins TRBV7-9 to TRBJ1-1; 9 bases agree with TRBD1. Germline loops: CDR1 SEHNR, CDR2 FQNEAQ (reference sequence). V lost 3 bases to trimming and J lost 5 bases; unmatched junction nucleotides: 4. This CDR3 is 14 amino acids long. CDR3 DNA sequence: TGTGCCAGCAGCTTGGCCGGACAGGGGACTGAAGCTTTCTTT. Protein sequence: CASSLAGQGTEAFF. The variable domain in full, with the rest retrieved from reference TRBV7-9 and TRBJ1-1, is DTGVSQNPRHKITKRGQNVTFRCDPISEHNRLYWYRQTLGQGPEFLTYFQNEAQLEKSRLLSDRFSAERPKGSFSTLEIQRTEQGDSAMYLCASSLAGQGTEAFFGQGTRLTVV.

The J gene is TRBJ1-1, the V gene TRBV6-1; no reliable D call. The CDR3 spans 15 residues. CDR1 and CDR2 from the germline V gene are MNHNS and SASEGT. Trimming left V 1 base short and J 0 bases short, with 9 bases between. The CDR3 nucleotides are TGTGCCAGCAGTGAAGTTAGGATGATGAACACTGAAGCTTTCTTT. Translating gives CASSEVRMMNTEAFF.

V usage is TRBV7-9 and J usage is TRBJ2-1; maybe TRBD2 (6 bases). Per germline, CDR1 SEHNR and CDR2 FQNEAQ (reference sequence). The CDR3 consists of 17 residues. Trimming took off 5 bases at V and 1 base at J, with 18 bases between the two ends. The CDR3 spells CASSVLTLGGSYNEQFF. The CDR3 nucleotides are TGTGCCAGCAGCGTCCTCACTCTGGGGGGATCCTACAATGAGCAGTTCTTC.

The count of this clone is one. The J gene is TRBJ1-1, the V gene TRBV6-5; 10 bases fit TRBD1. Germline assignment: CDR1 MNHEY and CDR2 SVGAGI. The junction had 3 bases not matched to a gene; V was cut back by 2 bases and J by 3 bases. The CDR3 covers 15 residues. CDR3 residues: CASSYGTGEDTEAFF. DNA for the CDR3: TGTGCCAGCAGTTACGGGACAGGGGAGGACACTGAAGCTTTCTTT.

The chain recombines TRBV27 with TRBJ2-1, with TRBD2 as a possible D gene (6 bases). Germline-derived CDR1 and CDR2 are MNHEY and SMNVEV (reference sequence). Trimming took off 3 bases at V and 8 bases at J, with 23 bases between the two ends. This CDR3 comprises 17 residues. The CDR3 nucleotides are TGTGCCAGCAGTTTCTTCTCGGGGACTTTACGGGTCGATGAGCAGTTCTTC. It codes for CASSFFSGTLRVDEQFF.

This clone appeared a single time. V is TRBV5-6 and J is TRBJ2-5; TRBD2 matches 7 bases. Germline V lookup: CDR1 SGHDT, CDR2 YYEEEE. The CDR3 is made up of 16 amino acids. V lost 2 bases and J lost 6; bases outside the gene matches: 13. The CDR3 sequence is CASSLEHGRITKTQYF. Written as DNA, the CDR3 is TGTGCCAGCAGCTTAGAACACGGGAGGATCACGAAGACCCAGTACTTC.

This rearrangement joins TRBV29-1 to TRBJ2-1; the D gene is possibly TRBD2 (6 bases). The V gene lost 4 bases and the J gene lost 10 bases, with 23 bases spanning the gap. The CDR3 is made up of 15 amino acids. Germline V gives CDR1 SQVTM, CDR2 ANQGSEA. CDR3 DNA sequence: TGCAGCGTTGTGGATGTAGGACGGGGGTATTGGGAGCAGTTCTTC. Amino acids: CSVVDVGRGYWEQFF.

The rearrangement joins TRBV30 to TRBJ2-1; D is unclear. V dropped 0 bases and J dropped 0 bases, with 12 bases sitting between them. The CDR3 has 16 residues. CDR1 and CDR2 from the germline V gene are GTSNPN and SVGIG (reference sequence). The CDR3 protein is CAWSVRGARSYNEQFF. The CDR3 DNA reads TGTGCCTGGAGTGTGCGAGGCGCCCGCTCCTACAATGAGCAGTTCTTC.

A single count supports this clone. The chain combines TRBV7-2 with TRBJ2-3, with TRBD2 matching over 7 bases. Germline V CDR1 and CDR2: SGHTA, FQGNSA. The CDR3 is made up of 16 amino acids. Germline trimming cut 5 bases from V and 7 bases from J; bases unmatched to any gene: 15. The CDR3 DNA follows: TGTGCCAGCAGCCCCGCCGGGGCGGGAGAATCAAATACGCAGTATTTT. Translation gives CASSPAGAGESNTQYF.

This clone was found many times. This sequence joins TRBV30 and TRBJ2-1, with D perhaps being TRBD1 or TRBD2 (5 bases each). Trimming stripped 7 bases from V and 8 bases from J, with 27 bases between. The germline V gene has CDR1 GTSNPN and CDR2 SVGIG (reference sequence). The CDR3 totals 16 residues. For the CDR3, the DNA is TGTGCCTACATCCCTTCCTTTGGATGGGGGATCGATGAGCAGTTCTTC. It translates to CAYIPSFGWGIDEQFF.

With respect to this clone: Other DNA sequences from this sample encode an identical CDR3 as well. This chain joins TRBV5-1 and TRBJ1-5; D gene ambiguous. The germline CDR1 and CDR2 sequences are SGHRS and YFSETQ. This CDR3 contains 14 residues. Trimming shortened V by 0 bases and J by 2 bases, and 6 bases separated the two germline ends. For the CDR3, the DNA is TGCGCCAGCAGCTTGGTGGGTGGCAATCAGCCCCAGCATTTT. It yields the protein CASSLVGGNQPQHF.

The rearrangement joins TRBV19 to TRBJ2-5; 8 nucleotides agree with TRBD1. This CDR3 comprises 15 residues. The V and J ends lost 6 bases and 4 bases, in that order; junction bases with no gene match: 10. CDR1 is LNHDA and CDR2 is SQIVND in the germline V gene (reference sequence). The CDR3 spells CASSPLGTGAETQYF. DNA of the CDR3: TGTGCCAGTAGCCCACTCGGGACAGGAGCAGAGACCCAGTACTTC.

On this clone: This may be a read error, as it is one base from a much larger clone. The chain recombines TRBV7-8 with TRBJ1-1; perhaps TRBD1 as D (5 bases). Germline CDR1 SGHVS, CDR2 FQNEAQ. The CDR3 spans 13 residues. The V end was cut by 5 bases, the J end by 2 bases, with 9 bases between. The chain's CDR3 is CASSPQGNTEAFF. The CDR3 nucleotides are TGTGCCAGCAGCCCGCAGGGAAACACTGAAGCTTTCTTT.

The chain employs TRBV5-5 and TRBJ2-7; TRBD2 might be the D (6 bases). Germline lookup yields CDR1 SGHKS and CDR2 YYEKEE (reference sequence). The CDR3 totals 14 residues. V was trimmed by 5 bases and J by 1 base, leaving 13 bases between them. The CDR3 protein is CASRRTGDSYEQYF. CDR3 DNA sequence: TGTGCCAGCAGGCGGACGGGAGATTCCTACGAGCAGTACTTC.

This clone was seen only a few times. This same CDR3 is encoded by further DNA sequences in the sample. The chain joins TRBV5-1 to TRBJ1-4; no firm D call. The V gene lost 2 bases and the J gene lost 5 bases, with 10 bases spanning the gap. The germline CDR1 and CDR2 sequences are SGHRS and YFSETQ. The CDR3 length is 14 residues. This CDR3 reads CASSFGEGNEKLFF. In nucleotides, the CDR3 is TGCGCCAGCAGCTTCGGAGAAGGGAATGAAAAACTGTTTTTT.

This sequence joins TRBV20-1 and TRBJ2-5; tentative D call: TRBD1 (5 bases). V lost 5 bases and J lost 3, with 7 bases in between. From germline, CDR1 is DFQATT and CDR2 SNEGSKA (reference sequence). This CDR3 contains 11 residues. The CDR3 DNA follows: TGCAGTGCTTGGACAAAAGAGACCCAGTACTTC. Translation: CSAWTKETQYF.

This clone turned up a few times. The V gene is TRBV28, the J gene TRBJ1-1, with D uncertain. V was shortened by 8 bases and J by 0 bases, with 16 bases between the two germline ends. The CDR3 consists of 15 residues. Germline CDR1 is MDHEN and CDR2 is SYDVKM. As DNA, the CDR3 is TGTGCCAGCGGCCGTAGGGCCGGATTGAACACTGAAGCTTTCTTT. Translation gives CASGRRAGLNTEAFF.

This chain links TRBV4-1 with TRBJ2-1, with 7 bases aligning to TRBD1. Germline CDR1 and CDR2: MGHRA and YSYEKL. There are 17 residues in the CDR3. Trimming at V came to 4 bases and at J to 5 bases, leaving 14 bases not matched to a gene. CDR3 nucleotide sequence: TGCGCCAGCAGCCCCCCCGTGTCCACAGGGGCCCACAATGAGCAGTTCTTC. Translated: CASSPPVSTGAHNEQFF.

The chain combines TRBV6-1 with TRBJ1-5; D unresolved. The V gene's germline CDR1 is MNHNS and CDR2 SASEGT. CDR3 length: 15 amino acids. V lost 4 bases to trimming and J lost 2 bases, with 12 bases between them. CDR3 region: CASSGRSSRNQPQHF. As DNA, the CDR3 is TGTGCCAGCAGTGGCCGGAGCTCCCGCAATCAGCCCCAGCATTTT.

Only a few counts were recorded for this clone. The chain carries TRBV15 and TRBJ1-5; D is ambiguous. This CDR3 has 15 residues. V lost 5 bases and J lost 4, with 15 bases in between. Germline lookup yields CDR1 LNHNV and CDR2 YYDKDF (reference sequence). The CDR3 DNA is TGTGCCACCAGCCAAACCCGGGCCCTAAATCAGCCCCAGCATTTT. Its protein product is CATSQTRALNQPQHF.